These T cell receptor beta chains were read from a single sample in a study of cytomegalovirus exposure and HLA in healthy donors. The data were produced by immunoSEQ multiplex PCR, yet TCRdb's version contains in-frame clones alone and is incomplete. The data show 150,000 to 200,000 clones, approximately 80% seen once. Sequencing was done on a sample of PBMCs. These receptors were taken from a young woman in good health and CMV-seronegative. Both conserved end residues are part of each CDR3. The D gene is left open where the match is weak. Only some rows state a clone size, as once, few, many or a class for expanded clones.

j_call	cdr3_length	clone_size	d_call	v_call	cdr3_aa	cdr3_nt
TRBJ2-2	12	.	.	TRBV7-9	CSSSLVLGELFF	TGTTCCAGCAGCCTCGTCCTCGGGGAGCTGTTTTTT
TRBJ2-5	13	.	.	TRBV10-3	CAISGGTQETQYF	TGTGCCATCTCTGGCGGGACCCAAGAGACCCAGTACTTC
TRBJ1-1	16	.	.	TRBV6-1	CASSEAKFSRATEAFF	TGTGCCAGCAGTGAAGCCAAGTTTTCCAGGGCCACTGAAGCTTTCTTT
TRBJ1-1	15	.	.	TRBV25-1	CASRADSTSNTEASF	TGTGCCAGCAGAGCGGACAGTACCTCGAACACTGAAGCTTCCTTT
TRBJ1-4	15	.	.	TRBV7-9	CSSSYQGTTNEKLFF	TGTTCCAGCAGCTACCAGGGGACAACTAATGAAAAACTGTTTTTT
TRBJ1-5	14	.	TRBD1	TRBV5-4	CASSAGTANQPQHF	TGTGCCAGCAGCGCCGGGACAGCCAATCAGCCCCAGCATTTT
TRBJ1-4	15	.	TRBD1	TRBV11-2	CASGTLDRKDEKLFF	TGTGCCAGCGGGACACTGGACAGGAAAGATGAAAAACTGTTTTTT
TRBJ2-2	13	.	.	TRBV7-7	CASSSSPGGELFF	TGTGCTAGCAGCTCCTCACCGGGCGGGGAGCTGTTTTTT
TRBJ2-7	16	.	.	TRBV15	CATSPGRRGGTYEQYF	TGTGCCACCAGCCCTGGGCGGCGGGGTGGGACCTACGAGCAGTACTTC
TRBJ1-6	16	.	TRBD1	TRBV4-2	CASSPSRGQGVSPLHF	TGTGCCAGCAGCCCTAGCCGAGGACAGGGAGTTTCACCCCTCCACTTT
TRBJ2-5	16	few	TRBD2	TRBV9	CASSPGQREGQETQYF	TGTGCCAGCAGCCCTGGCCAACGGGAGGGCCAAGAGACCCAGTACTTC
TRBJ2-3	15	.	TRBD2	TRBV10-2	CASSDLAGVTDTQYF	TGCGCCAGCAGTGATCTAGCGGGGGTCACAGATACGCAGTATTTT
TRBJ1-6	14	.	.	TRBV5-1	CASSLEQGRSPLHF	TGCGCCAGCAGCTTGGAACAGGGAAGATCACCCCTCCACTTT
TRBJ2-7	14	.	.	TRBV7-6	CASSLDNVAYEQYF	TGTGCCAGCAGCTTAGATAACGTAGCCTACGAGCAGTACTTC
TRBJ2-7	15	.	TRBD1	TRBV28	CASSSIDRGTYEQYF	TGTGCCAGCAGTTCAATAGACAGGGGCACCTACGAGCAGTACTTC
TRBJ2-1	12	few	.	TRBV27	CASSFYGNEQFF	TGTGCCAGCAGTTTTTACGGCAATGAGCAGTTCTTC
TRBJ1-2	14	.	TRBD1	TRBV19	CASSIYDRGYGYTF	TGTGCCAGTAGTATCTACGACAGGGGCTATGGCTACACCTTC
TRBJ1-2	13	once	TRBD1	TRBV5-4	CASTLQGINGYTF	TGTGCCAGCACACTACAGGGGATTAATGGCTACACCTTC
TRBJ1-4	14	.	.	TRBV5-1	CASSFSATNEKLFF	TGCGCCAGCAGCTTCAGTGCAACTAATGAAAAACTGTTTTTT
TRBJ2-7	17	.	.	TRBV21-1	CASSKGALAGESYEQYF	TGTGCCAGCAGCAAAGGGGCTCTAGCGGGGGAAAGCTACGAGCAGTACTTC
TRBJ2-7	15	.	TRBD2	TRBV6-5	CASSYAAGGSYEQYF	TGTGCCAGCAGTTACGCAGCGGGAGGGTCCTACGAGCAGTACTTC
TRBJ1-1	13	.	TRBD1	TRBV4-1	CASSHPDRAEAFF	TGCGCCAGCAGCCATCCCGACAGGGCTGAAGCTTTCTTT
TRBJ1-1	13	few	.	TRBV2	CASSIQWNTEAFF	TGTGCCAGCAGTATACAGTGGAACACTGAAGCTTTCTTT
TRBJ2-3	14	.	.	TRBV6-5	CASSGSPGADTQYF	TGTGCCAGCAGTGGGTCCCCTGGAGCAGATACGCAGTATTTT
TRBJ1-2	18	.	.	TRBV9	CASSPSGADPPLYTSYTF	TGTGCCAGCAGCCCCTCTGGGGCCGATCCCCCCCTTTATACATCCTACACCTTC
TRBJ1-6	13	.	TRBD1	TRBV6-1	CASSGTGRSPLHF	TGTGCCAGCAGTGGGACAGGACGTTCACCCCTCCACTTT
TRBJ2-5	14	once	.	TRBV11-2	CASSPGGGVGTQYF	TGTGCCAGCAGCCCGGGGGGCGGGGTGGGGACCCAGTACTTC
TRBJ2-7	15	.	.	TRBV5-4	CASSSLPQGVYEQYF	TGTGCCAGCAGCTCCCTTCCACAGGGCGTCTACGAGCAGTACTTC
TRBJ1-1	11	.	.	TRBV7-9	CSSSPYTEAFF	TGTTCCAGCAGCCCTTACACTGAAGCTTTCTTT
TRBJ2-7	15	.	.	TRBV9	CASSVGSGDSYEQYF	TGTGCCAGCAGCGTAGGTTCAGGGGATTCCTACGAGCAGTACTTC
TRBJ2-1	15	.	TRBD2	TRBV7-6	CASSPRAGGGNEQFF	TGTGCCAGCAGCCCCAGAGCGGGAGGCGGCAATGAGCAGTTCTTC
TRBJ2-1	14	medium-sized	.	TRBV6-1	CASSETDSHNEQFF	TGTGCCAGCAGTGAAACGGACAGCCACAATGAGCAGTTCTTC
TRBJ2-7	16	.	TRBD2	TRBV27	CASRKEGLAGFYEQYF	TGTGCCAGCAGAAAGGAGGGACTAGCGGGGTTCTACGAGCAGTACTTC
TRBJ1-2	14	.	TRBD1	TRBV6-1	CASRINRGDYGYTF	TGTGCCAGCAGAATAAACAGGGGGGACTATGGCTACACCTTC
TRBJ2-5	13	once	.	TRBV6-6	CASSATRGETQYF	TGTGCCAGCAGCGCTACTAGGGGGGAGACCCAGTACTTC